The TCR beta chain under discussion was sequenced for a study of T cells after posttransplantation cyclophosphamide. Study-level points and caveats: Donor CD8+ memory clones often dominated recipient blood repertoires at later times. Blood and skin or GI T cell repertoires showed limited TRB overlap. Recipient CMV seropositivity and CMV reactivation strongly tracked TRB clonality.

On this clone: Its antigen is currently unknown. The conserved phenylalanine or tryptophan normally closing the CDR3 is absent here, so this likely arose from a read error. The DNA is omitted, as the CDR3 cannot be located on it reliably, and the CDR3 follows TCRdb's listing.

Using immunoSEQ multiplex PCR, the repertoire was profiled, and TCRdb retains in-frame clones only, with some absent. The table records 50,000 to 65,000 clones, about 86% of them present only once. The germline CDR1 and CDR2 sequences are DFQATT and SNEGSKA (reference sequence). The CDR3 spans 10 amino acids, including both terminal residues. The material sequenced was PBMCs. This sequence was found in a man aged 30 to 39 with a blood cancer, CMV-positive, and with a related stem cell donor. J is TRBJ2-7 and V is TRBV20-1; TRBD2 is taken as the D call from the table, unchecked against the DNA. CDR3: CSARIAGEVI.